This T cell receptor (beta chain) stems from a study of regulatory T cells in long-lasting Graves disease. Time point defined: newly diagnosed GD, antithyroid drugs for less than 3 months. Generation of the TCR library employed RNA extracted from PBMCs. A blood draw put about 9.9 milliliters of peripheral blood into EDTA tubes. This clonotype was picked up a small number of times. Its antigen is unknown. The study, taken as a whole, reports: TCR diversity was lower in persistent than newly diagnosed Graves' disease.

Combining iRepertoire HTBI primers with Arm-PCR of CDR3 regions, the authors built TCR beta libraries. TCRdb re-called the multiplex PCR reads with MiXCR, one entry per CDR3 protein. The sample records around 400,000 distinct CDR3 sequences, 15% to 19% being singletons. The sequenced sample was peripheral blood mononuclear cells (PBMCs), obtained at new diagnosis, from a patient treated with antithyroid drugs. The receptor was isolated from a female donor with Graves disease.

The CDR3 DNA follows: TGTGCCAGTAGTACCGGGCCTAGTGTCGCTGAAGCTTTCTTT. Its translation: CASSTGPSVAEAFF. The chain recombines TRBV19 with TRBJ1-1, with D unresolved. Germline V gene sequence: CDR1 LNHDA, CDR2 SQIVND (reference sequence). V was shortened by 4 bases and J by 6 bases, with 15 bases between the two germline ends. This CDR3 has 14 residues.